This TCR beta chain was identified during a study of CD8+CD57+ T cells in acquired aplastic anemia. Study context: CD4+ and CD8+ cells, once sorted, gave DNA averaging approximately 3 ug. Healthy donor sequencing depth: some 10 million CD4+, some 12 million CD8+ reads.

This clonotype was seen repeatedly, ten times or more. What it recognizes is unknown. The study, taken as a whole, reports: The same twenty-nine CD8+ CDR3 sequences occurred in patients and in controls.

Template material for TCR beta VDJ and CDR3 profiling consisted of genomic DNA. A single record per CDR3 protein comes from TCRdb applying MiXCR to the reads. The repertoire holds 150,000 to 200,000 distinct CDR3 sequences, with roughly 48% as singletons. The sequence was collected from a human donor in good health. The sample consisted of sorted CD4+, CD8+, or CD8+CD57+ T cells (not recorded which) from PBMCs.

CDR3 amino acids: CSARDFRFNMNTEAFF. The CDR3 DNA is TGCAGTGCTAGAGATTTTAGGTTTAACATGAACACTGAAGCTTTCTTT. The J gene is TRBJ1-1, the V gene TRBV20-1; no clear D gene. V was shortened by 0 bases and J by 0 bases, with 14 bases between the two germline ends. Germline assignment: CDR1 DFQATT and CDR2 SNEGSKA (reference sequence). This CDR3 region has 16 residues.